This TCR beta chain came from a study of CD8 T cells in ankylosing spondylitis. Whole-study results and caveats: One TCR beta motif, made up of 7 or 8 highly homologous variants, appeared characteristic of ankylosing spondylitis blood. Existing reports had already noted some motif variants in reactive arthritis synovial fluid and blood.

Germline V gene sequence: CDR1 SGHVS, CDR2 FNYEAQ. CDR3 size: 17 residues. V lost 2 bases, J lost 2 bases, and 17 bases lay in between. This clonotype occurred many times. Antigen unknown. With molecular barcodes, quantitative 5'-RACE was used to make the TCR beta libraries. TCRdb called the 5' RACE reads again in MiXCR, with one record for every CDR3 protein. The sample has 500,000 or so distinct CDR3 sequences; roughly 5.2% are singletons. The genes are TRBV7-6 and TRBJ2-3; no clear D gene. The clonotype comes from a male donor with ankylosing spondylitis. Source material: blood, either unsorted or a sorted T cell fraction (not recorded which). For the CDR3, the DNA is TGTGCCAGCAGCTTACAGTCAGGCCGGTCTACCACAGATACGCAGTATTTT. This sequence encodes CASSLQSGRSTTDTQYF.